These 23 T cell receptor beta chains were all obtained from the same sample, sequenced in a study of blood T cells in healthy people across ages. A second roughly 6 to 11 cycle PCR used barcoded and J-beta primers. Each CDR3 protein gets one entry after TCRdb re-called the 5' RACE reads with MiXCR. Of 250,000 to 300,000 distinct CDR3 sequences listed, roughly a quarter are singletons. The sequencing sample was made of blood. Source of these receptors: an older woman in good health.

This clonotype was detected only a few times. CDR3 DNA sequence: TGCAGTGCTAGATTAGTTGAGAGAGTGACCCAGTACTTC. Translation: CSARLVERVTQYF. The chain has TRBV20-1 and TRBJ2-5; the D is unclear. V lost 2 bases and J 7 bases, leaving 14 bases between the germline ends. Germline CDR1 reads DFQATT; CDR2 reads SNEGSKA (reference sequence). This CDR3 has 13 amino acids.

The chain is built from TRBV7-3 and TRBJ1-2, with D possibly being TRBD1 (5 bases). CDR3 length: 15 amino acids. V lost 5 bases and J 4 bases, leaving 17 bases between the germline ends. CDR1 SGHTA and CDR2 FQGTGA come from the germline V gene. The CDR3 loop is CASSPEGGAVYGYTF. The CDR3 DNA reads TGTGCCAGCAGCCCAGAGGGAGGGGCCGTCTATGGCTACACCTTC.

The V and J genes are TRBV6-5 and TRBJ2-1, with 8 bases aligning to TRBD1. Per germline, CDR1 MNHEY and CDR2 SVGAGI. V was clipped by 2 bases and J by 10 bases; unmatched bases: 10. This CDR3 region has 15 residues. CDR3 loop: CASSYRGQGAVEQFF. CDR3 sequence (DNA): TGTGCCAGCAGTTACCGAGGGCAGGGGGCTGTAGAGCAGTTCTTC.

This clonotype has a handful of counts. The chain is built from TRBV29-1 and TRBJ1-1; D call uncertain. CDR1 is SQVTM and CDR2 is ANQGSEA in the germline V gene. CDR3 length: 10 residues. V was clipped by 6 bases and J by 2 bases, with 4 bases between them. CDR3: CSVKNTEAFF. The DNA of the CDR3 is TGCAGCGTGAAAAACACTGAAGCTTTCTTT.

The chain has TRBV18 and TRBJ2-5; 16 nucleotides match TRBD2. The J call may be wrong; the DNA end is better matched by TRBJ2-7. The CDR3 is made up of 18 amino acids. The germline V gene has CDR1 KGHSH and CDR2 LQKENI. CDR3 coding DNA: TGTGCCAGCTCACCGCAGGGACTAGCGGGAGGGAGCGCCTACGAGCAGTACTTC. It yields the protein CASSPQGLAGGSAYEQYF.

The rearrangement links TRBV29-1 to TRBJ1-2; D is possibly TRBD1 (5 bases). The V gene's germline CDR1 is SQVTM and CDR2 ANQGSEA. This CDR3 spans 12 amino acids. With 8 bases removed from V and 4 bases from J, the gap between germline ends came to 14 bases. CDR3 sequence reads: CSHRRQGYGYTF. DNA for the CDR3: TGCAGCCACCGGAGGCAGGGCTATGGCTACACCTTC.

This chain joins TRBV25-1 and TRBJ2-1; D is possibly TRBD1 (5 bases). Trimming pared 0 bases from V and 3 bases from J, leaving 15 bases between. The germline CDR1 and CDR2 sequences are MGHDK and SYGVNS. The CDR3 loop spans 17 amino acids. In DNA form, the CDR3 reads TGTGCCAGCAGTGAATATATGGGGCCCCACCTCTACAATGAGCAGTTCTTC. Encoded protein: CASSEYMGPHLYNEQFF.

This clonotype was counted a few times. The chain couples TRBV20-1 to TRBJ2-1; D not certain. CDR3 length: 17 amino acids. Germline CDR1 DFQATT, CDR2 SNEGSKA (reference sequence). V lost 3 bases, J lost 1 base, and 19 bases lay in between. The CDR3 coding sequence is TGCAGTGCTAGGAATTCTGGGGTTGGAGAGTCCTACAATGAGCAGTTCTTC. This codes for CSARNSGVGESYNEQFF.

This clonotype was seen only a few times. V and J are TRBV20-1 and TRBJ2-5, with TRBD2 matching 12 bases. Germline V CDR1 and CDR2: DFQATT, SNEGSKA (reference sequence). The ends lost 7 bases at V and 6 bases at J; junction bases unmatched: 12. The CDR3 is 15 amino acids. DNA for the CDR3: TGCAGTGTTTCCTTAGGACTAGCGGGATGGAAGACCCAGTACTTC. Its protein product is CSVSLGLAGWKTQYF.

This clonotype has a handful of counts. The genes are TRBV28 and TRBJ1-1; a weak D match, TRBD1 (5 bases). Germline V gene data show CDR1 as MDHEN and CDR2 as SYDVKM. Deletions cut 3 bases from V and 8 bases from J, with 10 bases between. The CDR3 extends over 12 amino acids. CDR3 loop: CASSFPGREAFF. The CDR3, as DNA: TGTGCCAGCAGTTTCCCGGGACGCGAAGCTTTCTTT.

This clonotype was recorded at least ten times. The CDR3 protein is CASSLVRDLETQYF. The CDR3 region has the DNA TGTGCCAGCAGCTTGGTCCGGGATCTAGAGACCCAGTACTTC. The chain is built from TRBV7-9 and TRBJ2-5, with D possibly TRBD2 on 5 matching bases. The CDR3 contains 14 residues. The germline V gene has CDR1 SEHNR and CDR2 FQNEAQ (reference sequence). V was shortened by 3 bases and J by 4 bases, with 12 bases between the two germline ends. Full variable domain (remainder filled in from reference TRBV7-9 and TRBJ2-5): DTGVSQNPRHKITKRGQNVTFRCDPISEHNRLYWYRQTLGQGPEFLTYFQNEAQLEKSRLLSDRFSAERPKGSFSTLEIQRTEQGDSAMYLCASSLVRDLETQYFGPGTRLLVL.

The rearrangement uses TRBV9 and TRBJ1-1; weak D call: TRBD1 (5 bases). The CDR3 length is 15 residues. The germline V and J ends were trimmed by 4 bases and 2 bases, with 15 bases remaining between them. Germline loops: CDR1 SGDLS, CDR2 YYNGEE. The CDR3 sequence is CASSRGPTGNTEAFF. The CDR3 DNA reads as TGTGCCAGCAGCCGAGGTCCTACAGGAAACACTGAAGCTTTCTTT.

This rearrangement joins TRBV21-1 to TRBJ2-5; the D call in the table, TRBD1, was not verified against the DNA. The J call may be mistaken, given a closer DNA end match to TRBJ2-7. TRBV21-1 has pseudogene status. The CDR3 runs to 14 residues. In DNA, the CDR3 is TGTGCCAGCATCAACCGGGACAGGAAATACGAGCAGTACGTC. Protein sequence: CASINRDRKYEQYV.

V gene TRBV25-1 combines with J gene TRBJ2-1; the match to TRBD2 covers 16 bases. In germline, CDR1 is MGHDK, CDR2 SYGVNS. Unmatched junction bases numbered 11, after V lost 5 bases and J lost 1 base. CDR3 length: 20 amino acids. CDR3 nucleotide sequence: TGTGCCAGCAGTAAACAATCCGGGACTAGCGGGAGGGGATCCTACAATGAGCAGTTCTTC. Protein sequence: CASSKQSGTSGRGSYNEQFF.

Concerning this clonotype: Because it lacks the conserved phenylalanine or tryptophan at the end, this CDR3 is likely a read error. The DNA is left out, because the CDR3 cannot be placed on it with certainty; the CDR3 is given as TCRdb lists it. V and J are TRBV21-1 and TRBJ2-4; the table's D gene call, TRBD1, was not cross checked with the DNA. TRBV21-1 is reported as a pseudogene. The CDR3 spans 15 residues, counting both ends. The CDR3 protein is CASSTGTVAKNIQYL.

This clonotype was detected a few times. J is TRBJ1-3 and V is TRBV15; the D gene is possibly TRBD1 (5 bases). The CDR3 loop spans 14 amino acids. The V end was cut by 6 bases, the J end by 0 bases, with 9 bases between. Per the germline V gene, CDR1 is LNHNV and CDR2 is YYDKDF (reference sequence). CDR3 sequence: CATSRRGSGNTIYF. CDR3 DNA: TGTGCCACCAGTCGAAGGGGCTCTGGAAACACCATATATTTT.

The chain carries TRBV20-1 and TRBJ2-5, with TRBD2 identical over 13 bases. TRBJ2-7 matches the DNA end more closely, so the J call is doubtful. CDR1 is DFQATT, CDR2 SNEGSKA, per germline (reference sequence). This CDR3 region has 15 residues. This chain's CDR3 is CSAHHILAGGDEQYF. CDR3 nucleotide sequence: TGCAGTGCTCACCATATACTAGCGGGAGGGGACGAGCAGTACTTC.

V gene TRBV11-2 combines with J gene TRBJ2-1; possible D gene TRBD2, 5 bases. Germline CDR1 reads SGHAT; CDR2 reads FQNNGV. Trimming removed 1 base from V and 6 bases from J, with 22 bases in between. The CDR3 has 18 residues. CDR3 protein: CASSLGSSLLLSRNEQFF. CDR3 bases: TGTGCCAGCAGCTTAGGATCTAGCCTGTTGCTATCCCGCAATGAGCAGTTCTTC. The full variable domain, its missing parts supplied by reference TRBV11-2 and TRBJ2-1, is EAGVAQSPRYKIIEKRQSVAFWCNPISGHATLYWYQQILGQGPKLLIQFQNNGVVDDSQLPKDRFSAERLKGVDSTLKIQPAKLEDSAVYLCASSLGSSLLLSRNEQFFGPGTRLTVL.

The rearrangement links TRBV29-1 to TRBJ2-5; D might be TRBD2 (7 bases). In germline, CDR1 is SQVTM, CDR2 ANQGSEA. The ends were cut back, 2 bases at V and 6 bases at J, with 13 bases in the middle. There are 13 residues in the CDR3. The CDR3 sequence: CSVERGAGQTQYF. The CDR3 bases are TGCAGCGTTGAACGGGGGGCTGGGCAGACCCAGTACTTC.

The V call is TRBV29-1, the J call TRBJ2-1, with a tentative D call TRBD2 (6 bases). The length of the CDR3 is 13 residues. Trimming removed 4 bases at V and 8 bases at J, with 15 bases between. Germline V gene data show CDR1 as SQVTM and CDR2 as ANQGSEA. CDR3 in DNA: TGCAGCGTTGCGGGAACGGGAGTGGATGAGCAGTTCTTC. This gives the protein CSVAGTGVDEQFF.

The gene calls are TRBV12-3 or TRBV12-4 and TRBJ1-3; D gene ambiguous. This CDR3 is built from 15 residues. The V end was cut by 3 bases, the J end by 0 bases, with 9 bases between. The CDR3 reads CASSFYSLSGNTIYF. CDR3 coding DNA: TGTGCCAGCAGTTTTTATAGCCTCTCTGGAAACACCATATATTTT.

The gene calls are TRBV27 and TRBJ2-5; D is perhaps TRBD2 (6 bases). The DNA end is a closer match to TRBJ2-1, so the J assignment may be wrong. CDR1 and CDR2 (germline): MNHEY, SMNVEV (reference sequence). The CDR3 extends over 13 amino acids. For the CDR3, the DNA is TGTGCCAGCAGTCCTCGGGGGTTGAATGAGCAGTTCTTC. It yields the protein CASSPRGLNEQFF.

The sample holds a few counts of this clonotype. The chain combines TRBV5-1 with TRBJ2-7; 10 nucleotides align to TRBD2. Trimming at V came to 0 bases and at J to 4 bases, leaving 4 bases not matched to a gene. Germline CDR1 SGHRS, CDR2 YFSETQ. This CDR3 spans 15 amino acids. The CDR3 DNA sequence: TGCGCCAGCAGCTTGGTCGCTAGCGGGGGATACGAGCAGTACTTC. As protein: CASSLVASGGYEQYF.